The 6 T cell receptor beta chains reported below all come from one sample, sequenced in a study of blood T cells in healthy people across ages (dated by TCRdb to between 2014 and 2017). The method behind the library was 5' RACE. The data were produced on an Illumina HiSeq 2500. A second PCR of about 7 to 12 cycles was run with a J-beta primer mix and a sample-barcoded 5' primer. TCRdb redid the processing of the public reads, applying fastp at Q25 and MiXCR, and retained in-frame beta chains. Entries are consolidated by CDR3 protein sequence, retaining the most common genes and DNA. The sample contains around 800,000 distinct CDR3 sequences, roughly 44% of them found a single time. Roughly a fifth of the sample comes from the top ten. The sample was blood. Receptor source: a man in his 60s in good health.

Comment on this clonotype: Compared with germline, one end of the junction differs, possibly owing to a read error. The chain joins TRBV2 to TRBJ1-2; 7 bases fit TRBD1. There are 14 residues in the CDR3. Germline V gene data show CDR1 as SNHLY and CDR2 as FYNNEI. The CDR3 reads CASSELTGPYGHTF. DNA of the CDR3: TGTGCCAGCAGTGAATTGACAGGGCCCTATGGCCACACCTTC. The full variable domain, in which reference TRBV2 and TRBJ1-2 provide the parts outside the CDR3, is EPEVTQTPSHQVTQMGQEVILRCVPISNHLYFYWYRQILGQKVEFLVSFYNNEISEKSEIFDDQFSVERPDGSNFTLKIRSTKLEDSAMYFCASSELTGPYGHTFGSGTRLTVV.

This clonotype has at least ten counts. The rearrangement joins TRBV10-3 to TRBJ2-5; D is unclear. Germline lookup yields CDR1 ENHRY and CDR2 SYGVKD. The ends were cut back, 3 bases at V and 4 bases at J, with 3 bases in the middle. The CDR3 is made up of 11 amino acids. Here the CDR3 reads CAISERETQYF. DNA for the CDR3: TGTGCCATCAGTGAAAGAGAGACCCAGTACTTC.

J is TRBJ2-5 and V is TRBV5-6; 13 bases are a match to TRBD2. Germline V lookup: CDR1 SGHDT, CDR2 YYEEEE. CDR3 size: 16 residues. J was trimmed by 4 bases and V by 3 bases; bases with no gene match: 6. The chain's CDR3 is CASSWGTSGEGETQYF. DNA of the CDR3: TGTGCCAGCAGCTGGGGGACTAGCGGGGAGGGAGAGACCCAGTACTTC.

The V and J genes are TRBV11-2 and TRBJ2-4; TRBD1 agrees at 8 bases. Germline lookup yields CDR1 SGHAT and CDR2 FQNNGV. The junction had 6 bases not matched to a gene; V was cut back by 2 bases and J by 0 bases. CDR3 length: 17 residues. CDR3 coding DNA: TGTGCCAGCAGCTTATCCAGGGGGCCTCTAGCCAAAAACATTCAGTACTTC. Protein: CASSLSRGPLAKNIQYF.

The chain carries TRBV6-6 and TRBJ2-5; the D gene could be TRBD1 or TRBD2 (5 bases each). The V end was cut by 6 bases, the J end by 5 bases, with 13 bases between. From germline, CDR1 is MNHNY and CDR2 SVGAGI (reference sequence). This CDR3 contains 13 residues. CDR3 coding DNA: TGTGCCAGCAGGTTAACGGGGCGGGAGACCCAGTACTTC. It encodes CASRLTGRETQYF.

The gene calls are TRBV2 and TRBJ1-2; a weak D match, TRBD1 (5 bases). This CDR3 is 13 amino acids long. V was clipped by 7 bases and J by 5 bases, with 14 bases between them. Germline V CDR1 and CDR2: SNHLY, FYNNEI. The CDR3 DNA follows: TGTGCCAGCAAGTCGACCGGGGGGTATGGCTACACCTTC. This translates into CASKSTGGYGYTF.